This T cell receptor beta chain originates from a study of blood T cell repertoires in COVID-19. As for the study in general: Nucleic acid was either cDNA or gDNA, and it came from T cells, B-cell-depleted T cells, or PBMCs.

Germline V gives CDR1 SSHAT, CDR2 FNYEAQ (reference sequence). This CDR3 region has 16 residues. Profiling relied on immunoSEQ multiplex PCR, and the TCRdb table lists in-frame clones only, not all of them. Of about 160,000 clones in the sample, 75% to 90% are singletons; the top ten hold around 9.9%. In the case of this clone: One end of the junction does not line up with germline, which may come from a read error.

This receptor was identified in a human donor in a cohort sampled during active COVID-19. This chain joins TRBV7-7 and TRBJ2-5; D possibly corresponds to TRBD2 (7 bases). Specimen: peripheral blood. CDR3 coding DNA: TGTGCTAGCAGCCCCGGGGGGCGGGGACTCCAAGAGACCCAGTACTTC. Its protein product is CASSPGGRGLQETQYF.